The present entry profiles one T cell receptor beta chain with its context. The germline V gene has CDR1 LNHDA and CDR2 SQIVND (reference sequence). Trimming took off 3 bases at V and 4 bases at J, with 15 bases between the two ends. There are 15 residues in the CDR3. These data belong to a study of cytomegalovirus exposure and HLA in healthy donors. Nominally healthy donors were sampled, though unrecorded immune exposures were likely. This PCR relied on a set of 60 Vbeta primers and 13 Jbeta primers. Clones were read by immunoSEQ multiplex PCR, and TCRdb kept only the in-frame ones, dropping some. The sample records approximately 160,000 clones, about 79% being singletons.

The chain uses TRBV19 and TRBJ1-2; possible D gene TRBD1, 5 bases. What was sequenced was PBMCs. This clonotype originated in a male donor in good health and CMV-seronegative. CDR3 nucleotide sequence: TGTGCCAGTAGTATTCCCGCCTCGGGGGGCTATGGCTACACCTTC. Its protein is CASSIPASGGYGYTF.